These 30 T cell receptor beta chains came from one sample sequenced in a study of T cells after yellow fever vaccination (dated by TCRdb to between 2018 and 2021). The treatment or condition label, as the study defines it: live attenuated yellow fever vaccine strain. The library was obtained by 5' RACE. This sample was sequenced with an Illumina HiSeq 2500. The raw public data were reprocessed by TCRdb itself: fastp quality trimming at Q25, MiXCR clonotype calling, in-frame beta chains only. Here each entry gathers all rows of one CDR3 protein and keeps the most common genes and DNA. The sample data list a few hundred thousand distinct CDR3 sequences, and around 17% of these were observed just once. Together, the top ten hold approximately 15% of the sample. The sample here was PBMCs, taken less than 6 days after the first yellow fever vaccination. These receptors came from a man between 18 and 29 years old who received the YFV17D yellow fever vaccine.

V is TRBV20-1 and J is TRBJ2-5; 12 bases align to TRBD2. This CDR3 is built from 17 residues. Germline V gene data show CDR1 as DFQATT and CDR2 as SNEGSKA (reference sequence). After removal of 0 bases from V and 1 base from J, the junction contained 6 bases not matched to a gene. Here the CDR3 DNA reads TGCAGTGCTAGAGATCTACTAGCGGGGGGCGCCCAAGAGACCCAGTACTTC. Translating it yields CSARDLLAGGAQETQYF.

The chain uses TRBV28 and TRBJ2-5; D not resolved. This CDR3 spans 12 amino acids. Per the germline V gene, CDR1 is MDHEN and CDR2 is SYDVKM. The V end lost 5 bases, the J end lost 9 bases, and 13 bases lay between the germline ends. CDR3 amino acids: CASSPVPLAQYF. The DNA of the CDR3 is TGTGCCAGCAGTCCGGTCCCGTTGGCCCAGTACTTC.

This chain uses TRBV10-3 with TRBJ2-2, with D unclear. The ends were cut back, 6 bases at V and 2 bases at J, with 10 bases in the middle. The CDR3 consists of 14 residues. Per the germline V gene, CDR1 is ENHRY and CDR2 is SYGVKD. CDR3 coding DNA: TGTGCCATCAGGCCGTCGACTAACACCGGGGAGCTGTTTTTT. This encodes CAIRPSTNTGELFF.

This clonotype was observed a few times. The V gene is TRBV7-2, the J gene TRBJ2-3; 7 bases map to TRBD1. The junction had 6 bases not matched to a gene; V was cut back by 5 bases and J by 4 bases. The germline CDR1 and CDR2 sequences are SGHTA and FQGNSA. The CDR3 has 14 amino acids. CDR3 protein: CASSLQQGPDTQYF. The CDR3 region has the DNA TGTGCCAGCAGCCTACAACAGGGGCCAGATACGCAGTATTTT.

The chain links TRBV6-5 to TRBJ2-5, with a weak D call TRBD1 (5 bases). The germline V gene encodes CDR1 MNHEY and CDR2 SVGAGI. The CDR3 is 19 residues long. V was shortened by 2 bases and J by 2 bases, with 24 bases between the two germline ends. CDR3 amino acids: CASSYGQGSPHWGQETQYF. In DNA, the CDR3 is TGTGCCAGCAGTTACGGTCAGGGTTCCCCTCACTGGGGTCAAGAGACCCAGTACTTC.

This clonotype came up a few times. The CDR3 protein is CASSLTWGQPQHF. The CDR3 bases are TGTGCCAGCAGTTTGACGTGGGGTCAGCCCCAGCATTTT. This sequence joins TRBV12-3 or TRBV12-4 and TRBJ1-5; no clear D. CDR3 length: 13 amino acids. V lost 3 bases and J lost 6, with 9 bases in between.

There are many counts of this clonotype. The chain combines TRBV19 with TRBJ2-5; D not certain. This CDR3 is built from 13 residues. The germline V gene has CDR1 LNHDA and CDR2 SQIVND (reference sequence). The V end was cut by 3 bases, the J end by 5 bases, with 10 bases between. The CDR3 DNA reads TGTGCCAGTAGTATTGGTGGGATTGAGACCCAGTACTTC. Its translation: CASSIGGIETQYF.

This clonotype showed up just a few times. The V call is TRBV18, the J call TRBJ1-4; no firm D call. V gave up 5 bases and J gave up 8 bases, with 6 bases separating them. Looked up from germline, CDR1 is KGHSH and CDR2 is LQKENI. There are 11 residues in the CDR3. In nucleotides, the CDR3 is TGTGCCAGCTCAACTCAGGAAAAACTGTTTTTT. Translated, it gives CASSTQEKLFF.

The sample holds a few counts of this clonotype. The chain has TRBV12-3 or TRBV12-4 and TRBJ2-2, with 9 bases that match TRBD1. The CDR3 runs 14 residues. The V and J ends lost 7 bases and 6 bases, in that order; junction bases with no gene match: 6. The CDR3 bases are TGTGCCAGCATCCCGGACAGGGGTCCCGGGGAGCTGTTTTTT. This translates into CASIPDRGPGELFF.

This clonotype was seen only a few times. The V call is TRBV28, the J call TRBJ2-6, with 7 bases that match TRBD1. The CDR3 extends over 17 amino acids. Germline V gene lookup returns CDR1 MDHEN and CDR2 SYDVKM. V shed 2 bases, J shed 2 bases, and the junction held 6 bases outside the gene matches. CDR3: CASSLRTGVPGANVLTF. In DNA, the CDR3 is TGTGCCAGCAGTTTACGTACAGGGGTTCCTGGGGCCAACGTCCTGACTTTC.

This clonotype showed up just a few times. The rearrangement links TRBV25-1 to TRBJ1-5; D is uncertain. The length of the CDR3 is 10 residues. Trimming took 9 bases from V and 5 from J, leaving 5 bases between them. Germline V gives CDR1 MGHDK, CDR2 SYGVNS. The CDR3 region has the DNA TGTGCCAGTAGAGATCAGCCCCAGCATTTT. Its protein is CASRDQPQHF.

J is TRBJ1-6 and V is TRBV5-8, with 8 bases fitting TRBD1. J gave up 14 bases and V 4 bases, and 5 bases lay outside the gene matches. CDR1 SGHTS and CDR2 YDEGEE come from the germline V gene. The CDR3 runs to 12 residues. CDR3 in amino acids: CASSVTGVALHF. The CDR3 region has the DNA TGTGCCAGCAGCGTGACAGGGGTCGCCCTCCACTTT.

The chain couples TRBV10-3 to TRBJ2-6, with TRBD1 matching over 8 bases. The germline V gene encodes CDR1 ENHRY and CDR2 SYGVKD. With V trimmed by 3 bases and J by 0 bases, 7 bases remained unmatched. The CDR3 is 18 amino acids. The CDR3 loop reads CAISDSWTGSSGANVLTF. The CDR3 nucleotides are TGTGCCATCAGTGATTCTTGGACAGGGAGCTCTGGGGCCAACGTCCTGACTTTC.

The chain recombines TRBV7-2 with TRBJ2-5; D not resolved. Germline lookup yields CDR1 SGHTA and CDR2 FQGNSA. This CDR3 contains 14 residues. V lost 0 bases to trimming and J lost 1 base, with 6 bases between them. The CDR3 DNA follows: TGTGCCAGCAGCTTAGCAAGGGTCCAAGAGACCCAGTACTTC. Translation: CASSLARVQETQYF.

This chain joins TRBV20-1 and TRBJ2-7, with D hard to call. Germline V CDR1 and CDR2: DFQATT, SNEGSKA (reference sequence). The CDR3 extends over 13 amino acids. Trimming removed 2 bases at V and 0 bases at J, with 8 bases between. The DNA of the CDR3 is TGCAGTGCTAGATTGACCGACTCCTACGAGCAGTACGTC. Amino acid sequence: CSARLTDSYEQYV.

The chain recombines TRBV4-1 with TRBJ2-7, with 10 bases that match TRBD1. There are 15 residues in the CDR3. Germline-derived CDR1 and CDR2 are MGHRA and YSYEKL. J lost 2 bases, V lost 2 bases, and 3 bases had no gene match. CDR3 coding DNA: TGCGCCAGCAGCCAACCGGGACAGGGGACCTACGAGCAGTACTTC. Encoded protein: CASSQPGQGTYEQYF.

This clonotype was picked up a small number of times. The V gene is TRBV18, the J gene TRBJ1-1; no firm D call. The CDR3 consists of 17 residues. V lost 1 base and J 2 bases, leaving 17 bases between the germline ends. CDR1 is KGHSH, CDR2 LQKENI, per germline. CDR3 loop: CASSPQEGSIKNTEAFF. For the CDR3, the DNA is TGTGCCAGCTCACCACAAGAAGGGTCAATAAAAAACACTGAAGCTTTCTTT.

The chain combines TRBV11-1 with TRBJ2-3, with D possibly matching TRBD1 (5 bases). CDR3 length equals 15 residues. V was clipped by 4 bases and J by 2 bases, with 13 bases between them. Germline V CDR1 and CDR2: SGHAT, FQDESV (reference sequence). CDR3 protein: CASSYRSGPTDTQYF. CDR3 coding DNA: TGTGCCAGCAGCTACAGGTCTGGGCCCACAGATACGCAGTATTTT.

The V call is TRBV20-1, the J call TRBJ2-7, with a tentative D call TRBD1 (5 bases). The length of the CDR3 is 12 residues. V dropped 6 bases and J dropped 5 bases, with 14 bases sitting between them. Germline V CDR1 and CDR2: DFQATT, SNEGSKA (reference sequence). The CDR3 DNA is TGCAGTGCCGTTCGGTGGGGCGACGAGCAGTACTTC. Residues: CSAVRWGDEQYF.

This clonotype was counted a few times. This chain links TRBV10-2 with TRBJ2-6; TRBD1 or TRBD2 may be the D gene (5 bases each). Trimming stripped 3 bases from V and 0 bases from J, with 15 bases between. Germline V lookup: CDR1 WSHSY, CDR2 SAAADI. The CDR3 sequence is 18 residues long. The chain's CDR3 is CASSDIMGRHSGANVLTF. For the CDR3, the DNA is TGCGCCAGCAGTGACATAATGGGACGTCACTCTGGGGCCAACGTCCTGACTTTC.

This chain connects TRBV5-6 to TRBJ2-7, with 9 positions matching TRBD1. Germline V CDR1 and CDR2: SGHDT, YYEEEE. J lost 7 bases, V lost 4 bases, and 9 bases had no gene match. The CDR3 totals 14 residues. The CDR3, as DNA: TGTGCCAGCAGCCCTGGACAGGGGCAGGGTGAGCAGTACGTC. Its protein is CASSPGQGQGEQYV.

In this sample, this clonotype turned up a few times. The chain is built from TRBV6-5 and TRBJ1-1, with D unclear. V dropped 3 bases and J dropped 0 bases, with 8 bases sitting between them. The CDR3 covers 14 residues. Germline V gene data show CDR1 as MNHEY and CDR2 as SVGAGI. The CDR3 DNA is TGTGCCAGCAGTTATGGCCCTCTGAACACTGAAGCTTTCTTT. This translates into CASSYGPLNTEAFF.

The chain recombines TRBV4-1 with TRBJ2-2; TRBD1 might be the D (6 bases). CDR1 and CDR2 from the germline V gene are MGHRA and YSYEKL. The V gene lost 1 base and the J gene lost 5 bases, with 14 bases spanning the gap. The CDR3 consists of 16 residues. The CDR3 nucleotides are TGCGCCAGCAGCCAAGTTGGGGGCAGGCGGACCGGGGAGCTGTTTTTT. This codes for CASSQVGGRRTGELFF.

By its share, this clonotype is medium-sized. V gene TRBV6-2 or TRBV6-3 combines with J gene TRBJ2-1; weak D call: TRBD2 (7 bases). Per germline, CDR1 MNHEY and CDR2 SVGEGT. Between the trimmed V and J ends, which lost 6 bases and 5 bases, there was a span of 20 bases. The CDR3 runs 16 residues. CDR3 nucleotide sequence: TGTGCCAGCAGATACCTAGCGGAGGGGGGGCACAATGAGCAGTTCTTC. This encodes CASRYLAEGGHNEQFF.

This CDR3 reads CASSTGQTLAKNIQYF. CDR3 DNA: TGTGCCAGCAGTACCGGACAGACCTTAGCCAAAAACATTCAGTACTTC. V usage is TRBV2 and J usage is TRBJ2-4; weak D call: TRBD1 (6 bases). V lost 5 bases and J 0 bases, leaving 14 bases between the germline ends. Germline V lookup: CDR1 SNHLY, CDR2 FYNNEI. There are 16 residues in the CDR3.

This clonotype appeared a few times. The chain combines TRBV6-2 or TRBV6-3 with TRBJ1-2; 7 bases map to TRBD1. The CDR3 is made up of 14 amino acids. CDR1 and CDR2 from the germline V gene are MNHEY and SVGEGT. With V trimmed by 8 bases and J by 4 bases, 10 bases remained unmatched. CDR3 protein: CASGTDPIVYGYTF. The DNA of the CDR3 is TGTGCCAGCGGGACAGACCCGATTGTCTATGGCTACACCTTC.

This clonotype was seen only a few times. The CDR3 bases are TGCAGTGCCCCCGGGACTAGCGGGGGGGCCCGCACAGATACGCAGTATTTT. It translates to CSAPGTSGGARTDTQYF. This chain connects TRBV20-1 to TRBJ2-3; 16 nucleotides agree with TRBD2. Trimming at V came to 6 bases and at J to 1 base, leaving 7 bases not matched to a gene. The CDR3 consists of 17 residues. The germline gives CDR1 DFQATT, CDR2 SNEGSKA (reference sequence).

The chain carries TRBV5-6 and TRBJ1-4; no clear D gene. The germline CDR1 and CDR2 sequences are SGHDT and YYEEEE. The V and J ends lost 3 bases and 3 bases respectively, with 9 bases between them. The CDR3 sequence is 14 residues long. The DNA for the CDR3 is TGTGCCAGCAGCTACCGGGGTTCTAATGAAAAACTGTTTTTT. Its translation: CASSYRGSNEKLFF.

V gene TRBV28 combines with J gene TRBJ2-2; the D gene is possibly TRBD2 (6 bases). This CDR3 contains 13 residues. Between the trimmed V and J ends, which lost 6 bases and 7 bases, there was a span of 12 bases. Germline CDR1 and CDR2: MDHEN and SYDVKM. This CDR3 is CASRAGLDGELFF. The CDR3 coding sequence is TGTGCCAGCAGGGCGGGGTTGGACGGGGAGCTGTTTTTT.

This clonotype was seen a handful of times. This chain joins TRBV9 and TRBJ1-1; TRBD1 agrees at 8 bases. Trimming at V came to 0 bases and at J to 0 bases, leaving 7 bases not matched to a gene. This CDR3 is built from 17 residues. Germline V CDR1 and CDR2: SGDLS, YYNGEE. The DNA for the CDR3 is TGTGCCAGCAGCGTAGCTGCCCAGGGGGCTATGAACACTGAAGCTTTCTTT. It specifies CASSVAAQGAMNTEAFF.